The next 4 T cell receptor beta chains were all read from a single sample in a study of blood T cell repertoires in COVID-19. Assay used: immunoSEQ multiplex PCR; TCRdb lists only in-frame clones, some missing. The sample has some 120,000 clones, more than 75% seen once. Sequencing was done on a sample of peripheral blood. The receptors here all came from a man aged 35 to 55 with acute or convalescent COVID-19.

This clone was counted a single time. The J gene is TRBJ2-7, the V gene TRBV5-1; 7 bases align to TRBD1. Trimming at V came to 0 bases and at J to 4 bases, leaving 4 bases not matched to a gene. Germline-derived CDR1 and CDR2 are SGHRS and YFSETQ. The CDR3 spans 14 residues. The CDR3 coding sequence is TGCGCCAGCAGCTTGGCCGGGACAGCTTACGAGCAGTACTTC. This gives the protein CASSLAGTAYEQYF.

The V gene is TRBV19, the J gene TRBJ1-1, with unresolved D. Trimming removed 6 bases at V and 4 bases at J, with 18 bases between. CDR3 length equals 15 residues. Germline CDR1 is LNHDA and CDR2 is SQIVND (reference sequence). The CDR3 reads CASRDSPVGITEAFF. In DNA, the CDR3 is TGTGCCAGTAGGGACTCCCCGGTCGGGATCACTGAAGCTTTCTTT.

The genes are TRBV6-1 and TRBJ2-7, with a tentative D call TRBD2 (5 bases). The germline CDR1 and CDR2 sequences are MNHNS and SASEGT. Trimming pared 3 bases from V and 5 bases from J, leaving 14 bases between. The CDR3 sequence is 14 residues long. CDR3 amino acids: CASSDDYLLDEQYF. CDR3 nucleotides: TGTGCCAGCAGTGATGACTATCTCCTGGACGAGCAGTACTTC.

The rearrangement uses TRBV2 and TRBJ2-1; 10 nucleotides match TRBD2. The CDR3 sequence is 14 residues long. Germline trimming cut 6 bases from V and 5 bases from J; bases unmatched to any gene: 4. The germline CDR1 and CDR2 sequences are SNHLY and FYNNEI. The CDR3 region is CASRASGGDNEQFF. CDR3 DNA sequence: TGTGCCAGCAGGGCAAGCGGGGGGGACAATGAGCAGTTCTTC. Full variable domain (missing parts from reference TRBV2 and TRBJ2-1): EPEVTQTPSHQVTQMGQEVILRCVPISNHLYFYWYRQILGQKVEFLVSFYNNEISEKSEIFDDQFSVERPDGSNFTLKIRSTKLEDSAMYFCASRASGGDNEQFFGPGTRLTVL.